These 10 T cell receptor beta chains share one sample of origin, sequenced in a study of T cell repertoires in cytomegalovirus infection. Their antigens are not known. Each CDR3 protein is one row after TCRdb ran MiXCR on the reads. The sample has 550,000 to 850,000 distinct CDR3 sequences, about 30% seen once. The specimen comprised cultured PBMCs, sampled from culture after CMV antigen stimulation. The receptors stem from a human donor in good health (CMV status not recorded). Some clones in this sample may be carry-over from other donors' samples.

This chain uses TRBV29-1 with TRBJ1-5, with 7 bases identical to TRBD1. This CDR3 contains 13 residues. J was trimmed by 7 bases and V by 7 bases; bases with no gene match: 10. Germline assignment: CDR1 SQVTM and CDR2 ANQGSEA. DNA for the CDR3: TGCAGCGCCGTACCGGCAGGGGGACAGCCCCAGCATTTT. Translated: CSAVPAGGQPQHF.

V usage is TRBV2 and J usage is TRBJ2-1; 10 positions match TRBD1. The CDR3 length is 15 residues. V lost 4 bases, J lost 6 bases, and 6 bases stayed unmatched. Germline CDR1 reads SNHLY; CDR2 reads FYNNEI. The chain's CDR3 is CASSVRDRGSNEQFF. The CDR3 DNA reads TGTGCCAGCAGTGTCCGGGACAGGGGCTCCAATGAGCAGTTCTTC.

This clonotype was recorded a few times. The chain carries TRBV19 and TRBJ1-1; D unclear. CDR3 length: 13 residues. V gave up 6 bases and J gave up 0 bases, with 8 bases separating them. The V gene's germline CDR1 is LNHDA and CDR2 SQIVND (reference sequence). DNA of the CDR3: TGTGCCAGTAGCACGTCACTGAACACTGAAGCTTTCTTT. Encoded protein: CASSTSLNTEAFF.

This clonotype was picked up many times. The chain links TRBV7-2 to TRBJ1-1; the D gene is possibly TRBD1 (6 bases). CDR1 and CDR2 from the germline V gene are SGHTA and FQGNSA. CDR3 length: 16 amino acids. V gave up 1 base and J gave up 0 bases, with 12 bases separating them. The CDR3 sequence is CASSLGGGRVNTEAFF. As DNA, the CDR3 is TGTGCCAGCAGCTTAGGGGGGGGCAGGGTGAACACTGAAGCTTTCTTT.

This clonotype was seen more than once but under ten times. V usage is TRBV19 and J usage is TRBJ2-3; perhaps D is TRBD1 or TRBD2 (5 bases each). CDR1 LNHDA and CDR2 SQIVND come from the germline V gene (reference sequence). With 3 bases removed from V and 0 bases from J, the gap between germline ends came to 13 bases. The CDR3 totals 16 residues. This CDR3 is CASSISWGGSTDTQYF. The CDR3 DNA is TGTGCCAGTAGTATTTCTTGGGGCGGGAGCACAGATACGCAGTATTTT.

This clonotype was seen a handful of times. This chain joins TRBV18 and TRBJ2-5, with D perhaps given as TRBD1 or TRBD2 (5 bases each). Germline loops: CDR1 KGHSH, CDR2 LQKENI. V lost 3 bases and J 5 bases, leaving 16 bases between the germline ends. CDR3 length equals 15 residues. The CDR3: CASSPSTGTEETQYF. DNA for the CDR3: TGTGCCAGCTCACCTTCGACCGGGACGGAGGAGACCCAGTACTTC.

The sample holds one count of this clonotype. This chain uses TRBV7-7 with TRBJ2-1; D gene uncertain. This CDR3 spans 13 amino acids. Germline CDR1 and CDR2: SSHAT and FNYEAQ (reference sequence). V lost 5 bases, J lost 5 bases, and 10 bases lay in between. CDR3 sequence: CASSLGFNNEQFF. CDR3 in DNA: TGTGCCAGCAGCCTCGGGTTCAACAATGAGCAGTTCTTC.

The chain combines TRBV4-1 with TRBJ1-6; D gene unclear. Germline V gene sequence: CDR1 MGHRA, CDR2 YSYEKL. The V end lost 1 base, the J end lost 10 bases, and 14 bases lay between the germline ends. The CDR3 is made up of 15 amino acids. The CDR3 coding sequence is TGCGCCAGCAGCCAAGCGAGTGGATCCGGCTCACCCCTCCACTTT. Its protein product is CASSQASGSGSPLHF.

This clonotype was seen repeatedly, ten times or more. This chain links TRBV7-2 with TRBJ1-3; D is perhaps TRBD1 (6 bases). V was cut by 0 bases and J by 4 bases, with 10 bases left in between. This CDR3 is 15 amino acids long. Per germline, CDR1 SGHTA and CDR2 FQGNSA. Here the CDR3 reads CASSLARQGGNTIYF. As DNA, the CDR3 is TGTGCCAGCAGCTTAGCTCGCCAGGGGGGAAACACCATATATTTT.

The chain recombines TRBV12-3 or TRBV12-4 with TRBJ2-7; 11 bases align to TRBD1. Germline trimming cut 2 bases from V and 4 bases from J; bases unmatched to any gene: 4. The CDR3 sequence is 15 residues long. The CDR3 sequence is CASSLKGQGVYEQYF. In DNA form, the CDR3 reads TGTGCCAGCAGTTTAAAGGGACAGGGGGTTTACGAGCAGTACTTC.